The T cell receptor beta chain described here comes from a study of T cell responses to AZD1222 COVID-19 vaccine. Study conclusions and caveats: With two AZD1222 doses given, Spike-specific TCR breadth and depth both rose. Targets within unmutated variant regions were reportedly found for nearly half of spike-specific TCRs. Only a handful of individuals given AZD1222 were seropositive at baseline.

The assay was immunoSEQ multiplex PCR, and TCRdb's table has in-frame clones only and misses some. The sample consists of 200,000 to 250,000 clones, roughly 94% of them appearing once. Note on this clone: The antigen is not known.

This sequence was found in an adult who received the MenACWY meningococcal vaccine as a control. This material consisted of peripheral blood, taken 28 days after the second dose of the MenACWY control vaccine.

The CDR3 nucleotides read TGTGCCAGCAGGAGGGGGAATCCTCAGCCCCAGCATTTT. It specifies CASRRGNPQPQHF. The V and J genes are TRBV12-3 or TRBV12-4 and TRBJ1-5, with TRBD1 as a possible D gene (6 bases). The CDR3 consists of 13 residues. V dropped 6 bases and J dropped 6 bases, with 12 bases sitting between them.